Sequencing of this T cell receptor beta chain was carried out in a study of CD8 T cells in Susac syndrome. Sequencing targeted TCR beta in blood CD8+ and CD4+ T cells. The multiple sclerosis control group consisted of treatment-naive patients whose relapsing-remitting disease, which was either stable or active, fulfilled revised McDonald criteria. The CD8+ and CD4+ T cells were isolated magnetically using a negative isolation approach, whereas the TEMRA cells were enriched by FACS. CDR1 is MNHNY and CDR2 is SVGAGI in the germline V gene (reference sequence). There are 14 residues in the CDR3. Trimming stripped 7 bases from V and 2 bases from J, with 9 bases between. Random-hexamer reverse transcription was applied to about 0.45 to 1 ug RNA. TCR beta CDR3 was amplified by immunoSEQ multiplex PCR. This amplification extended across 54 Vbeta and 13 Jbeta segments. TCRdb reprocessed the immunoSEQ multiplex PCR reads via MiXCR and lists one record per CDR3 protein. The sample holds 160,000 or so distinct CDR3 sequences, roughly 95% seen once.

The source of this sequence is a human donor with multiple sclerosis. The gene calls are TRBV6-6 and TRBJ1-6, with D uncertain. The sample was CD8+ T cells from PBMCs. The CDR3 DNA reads TGTGCCAGCAATCCACTAGCCTATAATTCACCCCTCCACTTT. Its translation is CASNPLAYNSPLHF.